This T cell receptor beta chain was identified during a study of Ad26.COV2.S vaccination and SARS-CoV-2 variants. As for the study in general: Administration of Ad26.COV2.S was intramuscular, either once or twice 56 days apart. Study-level results: From the TCR breadth and depth analyses, total T cell responses may have been underestimated.

With V trimmed by 6 bases and J by 5 bases, 5 bases remained unmatched. The CDR3 is 14 amino acids. Germline V lookup: CDR1 LGHDT, CDR2 YNNKEL (reference sequence). On this clone itself: Its matching antigen is unknown.

Libraries were prepared by immunoSEQ multiplex PCR; TCRdb keeps only in-frame clonotypes and omits some of them. Of around 400,000 clones listed, 75% to 90% are singletons. Noted treatment: over 15 received Ad26.COV2.S at low or high dose, single or two shots; about 5 received placebo; per-sample allocation not given. Repertoires come from day 63 after the first vaccine or placebo injection. It was an adult aged 18-55 years in Boston who was the donor. Vaccination employed an Ad26 vector expressing the Wuhan-strain SARS-CoV-2 spike. The receptor comes from a person aged 18 to 59 who received the Ad26.COV2.S COVID-19 vaccine or a placebo. V is TRBV3-1 (or the pseudogene TRBV3-2) and J is TRBJ2-7, with 12 bases lining up with TRBD2. This specimen was peripheral blood, taken in a trial of Ad26.COV2.S vaccine versus placebo. CDR3 DNA sequence: TGTGCCAGCAGTCCTAGCGGGAGGGTAAACGAGCAGTACTTC. Amino acid sequence: CASSPSGRVNEQYF.